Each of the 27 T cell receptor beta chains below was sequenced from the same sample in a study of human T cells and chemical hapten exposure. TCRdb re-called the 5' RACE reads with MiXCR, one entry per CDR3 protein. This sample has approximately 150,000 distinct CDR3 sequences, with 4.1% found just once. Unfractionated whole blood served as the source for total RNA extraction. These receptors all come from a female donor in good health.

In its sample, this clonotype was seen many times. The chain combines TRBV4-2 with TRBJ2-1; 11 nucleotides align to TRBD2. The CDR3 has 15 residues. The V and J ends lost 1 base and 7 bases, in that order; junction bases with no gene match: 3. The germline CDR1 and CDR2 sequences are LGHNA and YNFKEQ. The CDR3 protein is CASSQGLAGGNEQFF. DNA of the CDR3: TGTGCCAGCAGCCAAGGTCTAGCGGGGGGTAATGAGCAGTTCTTC.

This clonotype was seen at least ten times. The CDR3 loop is CASSLALAGGLIQETQYF. CDR3 nucleotide sequence: TGCGCCAGCAGCTTAGCGCTAGCGGGGGGGCTGATCCAAGAGACCCAGTACTTC. V gene TRBV5-1 combines with J gene TRBJ2-5; TRBD2 matches 12 bases. The length of the CDR3 is 18 residues. V dropped 2 bases and J dropped 1; count of bases not matched to a gene: 9. Germline-derived CDR1 and CDR2 are SGHRS and YFSETQ. The full variable domain, with the rest looked up from reference TRBV5-1 and TRBJ2-5, is KAGVTQTPRYLIKTRGQQVTLSCSPISGHRSVSWYQQTPGQGLQFLFEYFSETQRNKGNFPGRFSGRQFSNSRSEMNVSTLELGDSALYLCASSLALAGGLIQETQYFGPGTRLLVL.

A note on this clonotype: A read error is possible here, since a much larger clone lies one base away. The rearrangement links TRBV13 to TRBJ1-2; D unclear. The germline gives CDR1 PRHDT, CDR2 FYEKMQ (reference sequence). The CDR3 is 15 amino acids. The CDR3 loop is CASSAYWSLDSGYNF. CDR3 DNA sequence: TGTGCCAGCAGCGCCTACTGGTCCCTTGATAGTGGCTACAACTTC.

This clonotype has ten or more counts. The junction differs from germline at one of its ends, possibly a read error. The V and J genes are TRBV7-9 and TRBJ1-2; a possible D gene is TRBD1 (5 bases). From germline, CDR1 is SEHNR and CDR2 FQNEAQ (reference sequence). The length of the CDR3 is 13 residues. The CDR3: CASSRQPNYDYTF. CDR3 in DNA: TGTGCCAGCAGCCGACAGCCTAACTATGACTACACCTTC.

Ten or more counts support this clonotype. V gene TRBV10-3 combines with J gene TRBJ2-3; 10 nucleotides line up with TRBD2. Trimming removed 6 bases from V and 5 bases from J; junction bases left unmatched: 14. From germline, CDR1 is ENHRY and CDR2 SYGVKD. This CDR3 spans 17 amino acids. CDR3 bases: TGTGCCATCAGCCTAACCCTAGCGGGGGAAAGGGGAGATACGCAGTATTTT. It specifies CAISLTLAGERGDTQYF.

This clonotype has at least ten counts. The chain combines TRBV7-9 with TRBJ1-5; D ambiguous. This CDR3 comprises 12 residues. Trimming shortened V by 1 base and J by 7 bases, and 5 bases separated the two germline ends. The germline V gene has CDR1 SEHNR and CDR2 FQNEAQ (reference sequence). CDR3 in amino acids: CASSLDFQPQHF. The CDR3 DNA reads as TGTGCCAGCAGCTTAGATTTCCAGCCCCAGCATTTT.

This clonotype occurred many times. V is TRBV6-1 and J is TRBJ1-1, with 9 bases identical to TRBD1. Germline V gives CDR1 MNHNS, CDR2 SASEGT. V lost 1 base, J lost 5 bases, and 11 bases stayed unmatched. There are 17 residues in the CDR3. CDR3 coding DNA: TGTGCCAGCAGTGAAGACTTTAGGGACAGGGTTAAGACTGAAGCTTTCTTT. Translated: CASSEDFRDRVKTEAFF.

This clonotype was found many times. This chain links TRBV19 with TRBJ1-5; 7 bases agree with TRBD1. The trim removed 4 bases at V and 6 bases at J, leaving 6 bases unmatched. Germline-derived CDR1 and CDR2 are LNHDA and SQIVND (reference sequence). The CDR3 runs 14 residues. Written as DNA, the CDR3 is TGTGCCAGTAGTAACCCGACAGGGTCTCAGCCCCAGCATTTT. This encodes CASSNPTGSQPQHF. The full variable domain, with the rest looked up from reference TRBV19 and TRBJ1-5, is DGGITQSPKYLFRKEGQNVTLSCEQNLNHDAMYWYRQDPGQGLRLIYYSQIVNDFQKGDIAEGYSVSREKKESFPLTVTSAQKNPTAFYLCASSNPTGSQPQHFGDGTRLSIL.

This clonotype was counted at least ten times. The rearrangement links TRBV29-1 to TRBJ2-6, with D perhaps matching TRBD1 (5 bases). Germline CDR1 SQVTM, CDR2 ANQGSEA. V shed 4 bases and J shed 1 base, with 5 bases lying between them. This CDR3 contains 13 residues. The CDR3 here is CSVAGSGANVLTF. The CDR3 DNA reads TGCAGCGTTGCAGGGTCTGGGGCCAACGTCCTGACTTTC.

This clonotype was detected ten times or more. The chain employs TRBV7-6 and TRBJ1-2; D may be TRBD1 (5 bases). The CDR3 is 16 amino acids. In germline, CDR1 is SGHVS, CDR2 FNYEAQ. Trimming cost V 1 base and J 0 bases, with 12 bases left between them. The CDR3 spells CASSLVDIGANYGYTF. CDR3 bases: TGTGCCAGCAGCTTAGTAGATATAGGGGCTAACTATGGCTACACCTTC. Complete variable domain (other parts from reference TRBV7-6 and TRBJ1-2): GAGVSQSPRYKVTKRGQDVALRCDPISGHVSLYWYRQALGQGPEFLTYFNYEAQQDKSGLPNDRFSAERPEGSISTLTIQRTEQRDSAMYRCASSLVDIGANYGYTFGSGTRLTVV.

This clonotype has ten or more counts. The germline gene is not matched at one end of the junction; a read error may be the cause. DNA for the CDR3: TGTGCCAGCAGCCAAGATCTAGATGCGCAGTATTTT. Translating it yields CASSQDLDAQYF. V usage is TRBV4-2 and J usage is TRBJ2-3; D uncertain. The CDR3 totals 12 residues. Looked up from germline, CDR1 is LGHNA and CDR2 is YNFKEQ.

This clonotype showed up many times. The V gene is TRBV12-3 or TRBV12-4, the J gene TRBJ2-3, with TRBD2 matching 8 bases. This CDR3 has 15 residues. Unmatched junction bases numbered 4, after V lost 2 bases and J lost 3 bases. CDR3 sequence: CASSLSGGPTDTQYF. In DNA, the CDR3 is TGTGCCAGCAGTTTATCGGGGGGGCCAACAGATACGCAGTATTTT.

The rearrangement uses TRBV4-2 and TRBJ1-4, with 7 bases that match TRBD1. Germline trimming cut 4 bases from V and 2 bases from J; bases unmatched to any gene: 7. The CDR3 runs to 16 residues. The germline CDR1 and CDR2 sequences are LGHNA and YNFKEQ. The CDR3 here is CASSPTGAPTNEKLFF. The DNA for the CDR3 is TGTGCCAGCAGCCCCACAGGGGCGCCCACTAATGAAAAACTGTTTTTT.

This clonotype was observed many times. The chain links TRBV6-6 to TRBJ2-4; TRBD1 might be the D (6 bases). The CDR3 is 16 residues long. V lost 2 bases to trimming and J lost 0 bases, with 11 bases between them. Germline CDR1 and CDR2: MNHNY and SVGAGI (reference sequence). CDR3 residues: CASSYQDSLAKNIQYF. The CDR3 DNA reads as TGTGCCAGCAGTTACCAGGACAGCCTAGCCAAAAACATTCAGTACTTC.

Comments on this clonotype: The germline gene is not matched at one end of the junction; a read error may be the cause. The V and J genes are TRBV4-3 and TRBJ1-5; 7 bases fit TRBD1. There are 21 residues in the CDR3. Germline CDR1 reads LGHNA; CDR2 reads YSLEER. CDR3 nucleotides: TGCGCCAGCAGCTATTACAGGGGAGCCTCCGTGGAGTTTATATTCAATCAGCCCCGGCATTTT. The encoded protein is CASSYYRGASVEFIFNQPRHF.

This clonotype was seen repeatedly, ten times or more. CDR3 amino acids: CASSRSGGNQPQHF. In DNA form, the CDR3 reads TGTGCCAGCTCCCGCTCGGGAGGGAATCAGCCCCAGCATTTT. V gene TRBV18 combines with J gene TRBJ1-5; no clear D. Trimming shortened V by 6 bases and J by 4 bases, and 13 bases separated the two germline ends. The length of the CDR3 is 14 residues. Germline assignment: CDR1 KGHSH and CDR2 LQKENI.

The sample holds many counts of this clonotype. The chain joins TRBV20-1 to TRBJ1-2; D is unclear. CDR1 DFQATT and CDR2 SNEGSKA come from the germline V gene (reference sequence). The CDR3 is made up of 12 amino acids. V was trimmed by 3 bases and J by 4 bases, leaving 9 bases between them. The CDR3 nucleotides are TGCAGTGCTAGCCGGGGAGTCTATGGCTACACCTTC. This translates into CSASRGVYGYTF.

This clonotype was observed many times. The CDR3: CATGAIARYSNQPQHF. CDR3 sequence (DNA): TGTGCCACTGGGGCTATCGCCCGTTATAGCAATCAGCCCCAGCATTTT. The rearrangement uses TRBV10-3 and TRBJ1-5; D perhaps matches TRBD1 (5 bases). The CDR3 is 16 residues long. Germline V lookup: CDR1 ENHRY, CDR2 SYGVKD. Trimming took 10 bases from V and 0 from J, leaving 19 bases between them.

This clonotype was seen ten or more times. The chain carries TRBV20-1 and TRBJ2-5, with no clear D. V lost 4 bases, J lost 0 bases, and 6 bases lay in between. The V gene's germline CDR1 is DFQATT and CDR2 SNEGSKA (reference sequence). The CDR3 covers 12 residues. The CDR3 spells CSATVDQETQYF. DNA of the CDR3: TGCAGTGCTACAGTGGACCAAGAGACCCAGTACTTC.

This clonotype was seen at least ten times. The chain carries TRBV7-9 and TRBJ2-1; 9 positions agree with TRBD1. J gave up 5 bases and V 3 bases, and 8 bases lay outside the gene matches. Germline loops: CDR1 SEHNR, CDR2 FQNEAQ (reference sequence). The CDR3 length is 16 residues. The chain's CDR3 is CASSFGTGQGNNEQFF. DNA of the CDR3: TGTGCCAGCAGCTTTGGGACGGGACAGGGCAACAATGAGCAGTTCTTC.

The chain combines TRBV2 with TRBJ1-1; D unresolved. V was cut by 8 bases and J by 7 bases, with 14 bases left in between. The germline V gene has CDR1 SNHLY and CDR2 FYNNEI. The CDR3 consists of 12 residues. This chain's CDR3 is CASSRNVGEAFF. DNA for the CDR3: TGTGCCAGCTCGAGAAATGTCGGTGAAGCTTTCTTT.

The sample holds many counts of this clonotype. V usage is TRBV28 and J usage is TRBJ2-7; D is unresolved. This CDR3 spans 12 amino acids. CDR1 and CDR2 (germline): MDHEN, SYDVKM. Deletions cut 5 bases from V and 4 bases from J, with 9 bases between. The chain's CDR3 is CASSPHVYEQYF. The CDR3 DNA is TGTGCCAGCAGTCCTCATGTTTACGAGCAGTACTTC.

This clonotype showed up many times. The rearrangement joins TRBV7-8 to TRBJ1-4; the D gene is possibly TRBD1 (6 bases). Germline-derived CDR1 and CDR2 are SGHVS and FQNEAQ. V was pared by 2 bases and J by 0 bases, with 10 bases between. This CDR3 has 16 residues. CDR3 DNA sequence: TGTGCCAGCAGCTTATCTACAGGGACAACTAATGAAAAACTGTTTTTT. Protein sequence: CASSLSTGTTNEKLFF.

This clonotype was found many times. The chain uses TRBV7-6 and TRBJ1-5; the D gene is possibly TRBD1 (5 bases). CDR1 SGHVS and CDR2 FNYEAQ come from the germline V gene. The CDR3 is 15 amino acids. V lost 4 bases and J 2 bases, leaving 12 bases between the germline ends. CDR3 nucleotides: TGTGCCAGCAGCTGGGGGGGGGGACGCAATCAGCCCCAGCATTTT. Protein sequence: CASSWGGGRNQPQHF.

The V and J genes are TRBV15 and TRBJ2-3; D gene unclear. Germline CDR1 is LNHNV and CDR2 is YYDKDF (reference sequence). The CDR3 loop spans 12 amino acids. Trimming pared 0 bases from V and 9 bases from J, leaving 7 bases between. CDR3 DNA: TGTGCCACCAGCAGAGACCGTCGGACGCAGTATTTT. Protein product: CATSRDRRTQYF.

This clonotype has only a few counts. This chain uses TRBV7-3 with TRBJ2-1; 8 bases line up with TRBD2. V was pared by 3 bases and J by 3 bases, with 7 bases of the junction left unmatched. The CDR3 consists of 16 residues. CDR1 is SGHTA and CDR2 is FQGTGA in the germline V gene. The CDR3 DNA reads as TGTGCCAGCAGCTTTAGCGGGGCAACCGACTACAATGAGCAGTTCTTC. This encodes CASSFSGATDYNEQFF.

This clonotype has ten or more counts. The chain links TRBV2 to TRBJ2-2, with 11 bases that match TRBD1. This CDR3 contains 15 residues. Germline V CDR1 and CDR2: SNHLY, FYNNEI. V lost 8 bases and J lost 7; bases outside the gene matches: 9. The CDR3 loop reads CASSEDRGLSGELFF. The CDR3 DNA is TGTGCCAGCTCTGAGGACAGGGGGCTCAGCGGGGAGCTGTTTTTT. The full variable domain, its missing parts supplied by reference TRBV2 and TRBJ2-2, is EPEVTQTPSHQVTQMGQEVILRCVPISNHLYFYWYRQILGQKVEFLVSFYNNEISEKSEIFDDQFSVERPDGSNFTLKIRSTKLEDSAMYFCASSEDRGLSGELFFGEGSRLTVL.